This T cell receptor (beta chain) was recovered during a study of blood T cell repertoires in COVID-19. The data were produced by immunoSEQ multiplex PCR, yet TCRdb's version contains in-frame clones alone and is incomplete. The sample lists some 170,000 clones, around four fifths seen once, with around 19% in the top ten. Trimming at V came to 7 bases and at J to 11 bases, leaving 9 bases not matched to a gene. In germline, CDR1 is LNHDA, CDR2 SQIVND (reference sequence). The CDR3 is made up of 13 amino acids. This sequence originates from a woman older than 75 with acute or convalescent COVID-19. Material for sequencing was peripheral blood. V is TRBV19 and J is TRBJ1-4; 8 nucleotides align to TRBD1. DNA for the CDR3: TGTGCCAGTAAGGACAGGGATCGGGACAAACTGTTTTTT. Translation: CASKDRDRDKLFF.